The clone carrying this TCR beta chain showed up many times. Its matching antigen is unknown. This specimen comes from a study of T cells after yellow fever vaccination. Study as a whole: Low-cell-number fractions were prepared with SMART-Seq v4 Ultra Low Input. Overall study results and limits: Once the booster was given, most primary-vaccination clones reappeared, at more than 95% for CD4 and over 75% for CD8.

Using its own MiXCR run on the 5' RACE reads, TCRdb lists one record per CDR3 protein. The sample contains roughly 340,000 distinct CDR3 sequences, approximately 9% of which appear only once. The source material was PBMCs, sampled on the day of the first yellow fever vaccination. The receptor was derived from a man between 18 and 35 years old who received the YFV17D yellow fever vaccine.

CDR3 residues: CAISDSGGLYEQYF. The CDR3 nucleotides are TGTGCCATCAGTGACTCGGGGGGGCTATACGAGCAGTACTTC. The genes are TRBV10-3 and TRBJ2-7, with TRBD2 matching over 8 bases. The ends lost 3 bases at V and 4 bases at J; junction bases unmatched: 5. The CDR3 has 14 amino acids. Looked up from germline, CDR1 is ENHRY and CDR2 is SYGVKD.